The clone carrying this T cell receptor beta chain has a handful of counts. The sample comes from a study of T cells in Graves' hyperthyroidism and ophthalmopathy. Looking at the study overall: Any treatment followed the collection of peripheral blood at initial diagnosis.

The V gene lost 3 bases and the J gene lost 6 bases, with 12 bases spanning the gap. Germline V gene lookup returns CDR1 SGHAT and CDR2 FQNNGV. This CDR3 comprises 14 residues. Stable hyperthyroidism: no ophthalmopathy progression over 18 months of follow-up. TCR beta CDR3 regions were amplified from RNA. The TCR CDR3 first-round RT-PCR relied on the HTBI primer set. TCRdb itself ran the multiplex PCR reads through MiXCR, one entry per CDR3 protein. Of 650,000 to 750,000 distinct CDR3 sequences listed, 12% to 15% were seen once; the top ten hold 9.5% to 13%. The source is a woman aged 18-29 years with Graves' hyperthyroidism. This chain connects TRBV11-2 to TRBJ2-1, with TRBD2 as a possible D gene (6 bases). Sequencing was done on a sample of blood. The CDR3 sequence is CASSFSWRGNEQFF. In DNA form, the CDR3 reads TGTGCCAGCAGCTTTTCGTGGCGGGGCAATGAGCAGTTCTTC.